A selection of T cell receptor beta chains follows, all from one sample in a study of PD-L1 blockade in urothelial cancer. Sequencing used immunoSEQ multiplex PCR; TCRdb keeps in-frame clones, though not all of them. The sample lists about 95,000 clones, around 86% occurring once. This specimen consisted of PBMCs, obtained around atezolizumab (anti-PD-L1) treatment. These receptors originate from a man aged 55-75 years with urothelial cancer. Both conserved end residues are part of each CDR3. A D gene is named only where the DNA matches it firmly. Rows may omit the clone size; those that give it use once, few, many or a size class.

>TRBD1|TRBV5-4|NA|TRBJ2-1
CASSPGQGPTPYNEQFF
TGTGCCAGCAGCCCAGGACAGGGGCCTACTCCCTACAATGAGCAGTTCTTC
>TRBD1|TRBV5-4|NA|TRBJ2-2
CASSNTGGSRRELFF
TGTGCCAGCAGCAATACAGGGGGCTCGCGGCGGGAGCTGTTTTTT
>TRBD2|TRBV11-3|NA|TRBJ2-2
CASSSRTSGSYTGELFF
TGTGCCAGCAGCTCCCGGACTAGCGGGAGCTACACCGGGGAGCTGTTTTTT
>NA|TRBV27|NA|TRBJ2-7
CASSSLSGREQYF
TGTGCCAGCAGTTCCCTCAGCGGGCGCGAGCAGTACTTC
>TRBD2|TRBV9|NA|TRBJ2-2
CASSVLAGASNTGELFF
TGTGCCAGCAGCGTACTAGCGGGGGCCTCGAACACCGGGGAGCTGTTTTTT
>NA|TRBV6-6|NA|TRBJ2-3
CASSEADTQYF
TGTGCCAGCAGTGAGGCTGATACGCAGTATTTT
>NA|TRBV7-9|NA|TRBJ2-7
CASSYGLLQGEQYF
TGTGCCAGCAGCTACGGACTATTACAAGGCGAGCAGTACTTC
>TRBD1|TRBV4-2|NA|TRBJ2-7
CASSQLPRDRGATYEQYF
TGTGCCAGCAGCCAACTTCCTCGGGACAGGGGGGCAACCTACGAGCAGTACTTC
>TRBD1|TRBV28|NA|TRBJ1-1
CASSFGTGGIEAFF
TGTGCCAGCAGTTTTGGGACAGGGGGAATTGAAGCTTTCTTT
>TRBD1|TRBV6-6|NA|TRBJ2-5
CASSYSRGLRETQYF
TGTGCCAGCAGTTATTCTAGGGGGCTGCGGGAGACCCAGTACTTC
>NA|TRBV28|NA|TRBJ2-2
CASSLRGLVGELFF
TGTGCCAGCAGTTTAAGGGGCTTAGTCGGGGAGCTGTTTTTT
>NA|TRBV7-2|NA|TRBJ2-5
CASSGARGDYETQYF
TGTGCCAGCAGTGGCGCTAGAGGCGATTATGAGACCCAGTACTTC
>TRBD1|TRBV9|NA|TRBJ1-2
CASSRGPAHGYTF
TGTGCCAGCAGCAGGGGGCCAGCTCATGGCTACACCTTC
>NA|TRBV6-5|NA|TRBJ2-7
CASSYSQGYEQYF
TGTGCCAGCAGTTACTCTCAGGGGTACGAGCAGTACTTC
>TRBD2|TRBV28|NA|TRBJ2-2
CASSRLAGGTGELFF
TGTGCCAGCAGCCGGCTAGCGGGAGGCACCGGGGAGCTGTTTTTT
>TRBD2|TRBV10-3|once|TRBJ2-1
CAISGTSGDNEQFF
TGTGCCATCAGCGGGACTAGCGGGGACAATGAGCAGTTCTTC
>TRBD1|TRBV7-9|NA|TRBJ2-4
CASSWTGEDIQYF
TGTGCCAGCAGCTGGACAGGGGAGGACATTCAGTACTTC
>NA|TRBV6-6|NA|TRBJ1-1
CASTLLGGAEGTEAFF
TGTGCCAGCACCTTACTCGGGGGGGCTGAGGGCACTGAAGCTTTCTTT
>TRBD1|TRBV7-9|few|TRBJ1-5
CASSPSGGGNQPQHF
TGTGCCAGCAGCCCATCAGGGGGCGGCAATCAGCCCCAGCATTTT
>TRBD2|TRBV5-1|NA|TRBJ2-5
CASSLLAGGQETQYF
TGCGCCAGCAGCTTACTAGCGGGGGGCCAAGAGACCCAGTACTTC
>TRBD2|TRBV5-1|few|TRBJ2-7
CASSLVAGVGGEQYF
TGCGCCAGCAGCTTAGTAGCGGGAGTCGGGGGCGAGCAGTACTTC
>TRBD1|TRBV7-9|NA|TRBJ2-1
CASTIPLRDRGFDEQFF
TGTGCCAGCACAATTCCTCTACGAGACAGGGGGTTCGATGAGCAGTTCTTC
>TRBD1|TRBV9|NA|TRBJ1-2
CASSVGQGNYGYTF
TGTGCCAGCAGCGTCGGACAGGGCAACTATGGCTACACCTTC
>TRBD2|TRBV7-8|NA|TRBJ2-5
CASSLGTSGGQETQYF
TGTGCCAGCAGCCTCGGGACTAGCGGGGGTCAAGAGACCCAGTACTTC
>NA|TRBV7-9|NA|TRBJ2-7
CASSLQGYEQYF
TGTGCCAGCAGCTTGCAGGGGTACGAGCAGTACTTC
>NA|TRBV11-3|NA|TRBJ2-5
CASSLVHWSLQETQYF
TGTGCCAGCAGCTTGGTGCACTGGAGTTTGCAAGAGACCCAGTACTTC
>TRBD1|TRBV30|NA|TRBJ1-4
CAWNIPREGQRNEKLFF
TGTGCCTGGAACATACCTCGGGAGGGACAGAGAAATGAAAAACTGTTTTTT
>NA|TRBV7-9|NA|TRBJ2-7
CASSFTGYEQYF
TGTGCCAGCAGCTTCACAGGGTACGAGCAGTACTTC
>TRBD1|TRBV7-9|NA|TRBJ2-7
CASSSTGSSYEQYF
TGTGCCAGCAGCTCGACAGGGAGCTCCTACGAGCAGTACTTC
>NA|TRBV6-6|NA|TRBJ1-2
CASRPLTGQGNGYTF
TGTGCCAGCAGACCTCTCACCGGGCAGGGGAATGGCTACACCTTC
>TRBD1|TRBV6-5|NA|TRBJ1-6
CASSQTGARNSPLHF
TGTGCCAGCAGTCAAACAGGGGCGCGGAATTCACCCCTCCACTTT
>NA|TRBV9|once|TRBJ1-5
CASSPASGSNQPQHF
TGTGCCAGCAGCCCGGCCTCAGGGAGCAATCAGCCCCAGCATTTT
>NA|TRBV6-6|NA|TRBJ1-5
CASSYPPGSNQPQHF
TGTGCCAGCAGTTACCCGCCAGGGAGCAATCAGCCCCAGCATTTT
>NA|TRBV7-2|NA|TRBJ1-1
CASSFGEDTEAFF
TGTGCCAGCAGCTTCGGGGAGGACACTGAAGCTTTCTTT
>TRBD2|TRBV7-9|NA|TRBJ2-3
CASSLELAGPDNTQYF
TGTGCCAGCAGCTTAGAACTAGCGGGCCCCGATAATACGCAGTATTTT
>TRBD1|TRBV4-2|once|TRBJ2-1
CASSQTTGGGEQFF
TGTGCCAGCAGCCAGACGACAGGGGGCGGGGAGCAGTTCTTC
>TRBD2|TRBV4-1|once|TRBJ2-2
CASSQGSGGNTGELFF
TGCGCCAGCAGCCAAGGAAGCGGGGGGAACACCGGGGAGCTGTTTTTT
>NA|TRBV30|NA|TRBJ2-1
CAWSPLARSSYNEQFF
TGTGCCTGGAGCCCACTGGCGAGGAGCTCCTACAATGAGCAGTTCTTC
>TRBD2|TRBV6-5|NA|TRBJ2-5
CASSRLAPQETQYF
TGTGCCAGCAGTCGACTAGCGCCTCAAGAGACCCAGTACTTC
>NA|TRBV4-1|NA|TRBJ1-5
CASSQGPTGGEPQHF
TGCGCCAGCAGCCAAGGACCCACAGGCGGCGAGCCCCAGCATTTT
>TRBD1|TRBV5-4|NA|TRBJ1-5
CASSTMGQGNQPQHF
TGTGCCAGCAGTACTATGGGACAGGGCAATCAGCCCCAGCATTTT
>NA|TRBV6-5|NA|TRBJ2-1
CASTPDNEQFF
TGTGCCAGCACCCCTGACAATGAGCAGTTCTTC
>NA|TRBV5-1|NA|TRBJ1-5
CASSLEGRQPQHF
TGCGCCAGCAGCTTGGAAGGGAGGCAGCCCCAGCATTTT
>NA|TRBV2|NA|TRBJ2-7
CATYQGTTYEQYF
TGTGCCACCTATCAGGGCACTACCTACGAGCAGTACTTC
>TRBD2|TRBV7-2|once|TRBJ2-5
CASSLGLAGGQTQYF
TGTGCCAGCAGCTTAGGGCTAGCGGGGGGCCAGACCCAGTACTTC
>NA|TRBV30|NA|TRBJ1-2
CAWSDSGANYGYTF
TGTGCCTGGAGCGACTCAGGGGCTAACTATGGCTACACCTTC
>TRBD1|TRBV5-1|NA|TRBJ2-7
CASSTGQGAYEQYF
TGCGCCAGCAGTACCGGACAGGGGGCCTACGAGCAGTACTTC
>NA|TRBV29-1|NA|TRBJ1-1
CSVESGTEAFF
TGCAGCGTTGAGTCGGGGACTGAAGCTTTCTTT
>NA|TRBV18|NA|TRBJ1-5
CASSPSDRLGNQPQHF
TGTGCCAGCTCACCGTCCGATCGGTTAGGCAATCAGCCCCAGCATTTT
>TRBD1|TRBV5-1|NA|TRBJ1-2
CASSLPDRLDGYTF
TGCGCCAGCAGCTTGCCGGACAGGCTGGATGGCTACACCTTC
>NA|TRBV7-9|few|TRBJ1-6
CASSGTPYSPLHF
TGTGCCAGCAGCGGGACACCATATTCACCCCTCCACTTT
>TRBD1|TRBV5-1|NA|TRBJ1-5
CASSLGQGAENQPQHF
TGCGCCAGCAGCTTGGGACAGGGGGCAGAAAATCAGCCCCAGCATTTT
>TRBD2|TRBV5-1|NA|TRBJ2-3
CASSLSAAGGSDTQYF
TGCGCCAGCAGCTTGTCGGCAGCGGGGGGTTCAGATACGCAGTATTTT
>TRBD2|TRBV29-1|NA|TRBJ2-3
CSTGGTSGSSTDTQYF
TGCAGCACTGGGGGGACTAGCGGGTCTAGCACAGATACGCAGTATTTT
>NA|TRBV7-3|NA|TRBJ1-1
CASSFDGTNTEAFF
TGTGCCAGCAGCTTCGACGGGACTAACACTGAAGCTTTCTTT